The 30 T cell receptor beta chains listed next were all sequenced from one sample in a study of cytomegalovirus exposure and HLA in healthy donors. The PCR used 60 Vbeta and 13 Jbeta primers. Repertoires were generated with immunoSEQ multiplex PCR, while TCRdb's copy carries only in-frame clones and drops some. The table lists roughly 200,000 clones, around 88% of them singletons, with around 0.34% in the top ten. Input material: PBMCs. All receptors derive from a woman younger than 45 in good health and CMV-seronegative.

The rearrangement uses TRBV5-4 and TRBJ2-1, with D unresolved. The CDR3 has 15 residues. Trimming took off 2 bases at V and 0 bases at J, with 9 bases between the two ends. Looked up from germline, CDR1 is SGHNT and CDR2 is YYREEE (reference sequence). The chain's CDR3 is CASSLGSSSYNEQFF. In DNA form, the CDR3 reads TGTGCCAGCAGCTTAGGCTCTAGCTCCTACAATGAGCAGTTCTTC.

In DNA form, the CDR3 reads TGTGCCAGCAGCTTAGGGGTCAGGGCATTCCAAGAGACCCAGTACTTC. As protein: CASSLGVRAFQETQYF. The chain uses TRBV7-6 and TRBJ2-5, with TRBD1 as a possible D gene (5 bases). The CDR3 contains 16 residues. V shed 1 base and J shed 1 base, with 13 bases lying between them. Germline lookup yields CDR1 SGHVS and CDR2 FNYEAQ.

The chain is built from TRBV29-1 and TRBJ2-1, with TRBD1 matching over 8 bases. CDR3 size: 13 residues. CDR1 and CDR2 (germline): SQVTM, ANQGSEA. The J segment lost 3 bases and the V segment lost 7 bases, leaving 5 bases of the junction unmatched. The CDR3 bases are TGCAGCGAACGGACAGGGAACTACAATGAGCAGTTCTTC. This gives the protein CSERTGNYNEQFF.

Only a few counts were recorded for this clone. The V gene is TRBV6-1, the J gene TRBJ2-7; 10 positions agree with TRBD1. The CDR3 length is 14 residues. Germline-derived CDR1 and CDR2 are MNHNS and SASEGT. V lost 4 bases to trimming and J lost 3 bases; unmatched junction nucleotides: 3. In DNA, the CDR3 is TGTGCCAGCAGTGGGAGGACAGGGGGCTACGAGCAGTACTTC. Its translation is CASSGRTGGYEQYF.

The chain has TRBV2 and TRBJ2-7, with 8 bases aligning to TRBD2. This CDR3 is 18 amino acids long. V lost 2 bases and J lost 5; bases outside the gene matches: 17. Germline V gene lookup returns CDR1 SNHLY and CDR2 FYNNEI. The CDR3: CASSETPFSGGANDEQYF. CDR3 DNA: TGTGCCAGCAGTGAAACGCCCTTCAGCGGGGGCGCAAACGACGAGCAGTACTTC. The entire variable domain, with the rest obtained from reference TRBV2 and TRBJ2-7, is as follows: EPEVTQTPSHQVTQMGQEVILRCVPISNHLYFYWYRQILGQKVEFLVSFYNNEISEKSEIFDDQFSVERPDGSNFTLKIRSTKLEDSAMYFCASSETPFSGGANDEQYFGPGTRLTVT.

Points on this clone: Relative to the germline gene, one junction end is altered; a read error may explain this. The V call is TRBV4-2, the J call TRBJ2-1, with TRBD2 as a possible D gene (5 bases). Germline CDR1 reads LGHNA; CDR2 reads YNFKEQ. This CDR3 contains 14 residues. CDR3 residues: CASSQVDFYNEQFF. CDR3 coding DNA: TGTGCCAGCAGTCAAGTGGACTTCTACAATGAGCAGTTCTTC.

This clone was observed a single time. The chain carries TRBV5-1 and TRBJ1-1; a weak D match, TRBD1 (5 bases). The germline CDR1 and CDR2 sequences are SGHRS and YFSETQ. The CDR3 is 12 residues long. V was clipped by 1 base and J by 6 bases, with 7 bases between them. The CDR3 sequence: CASSLWGAEAFF. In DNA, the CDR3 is TGCGCCAGCAGCTTGTGGGGGGCTGAAGCTTTCTTT.

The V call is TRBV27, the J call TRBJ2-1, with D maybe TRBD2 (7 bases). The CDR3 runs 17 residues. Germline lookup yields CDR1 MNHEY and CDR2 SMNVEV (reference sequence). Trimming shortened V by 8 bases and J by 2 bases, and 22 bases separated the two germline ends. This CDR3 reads CASGKFLSGDTYNEQFF. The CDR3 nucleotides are TGTGCCAGCGGAAAGTTCTTAAGCGGGGACACCTACAATGAGCAGTTCTTC.

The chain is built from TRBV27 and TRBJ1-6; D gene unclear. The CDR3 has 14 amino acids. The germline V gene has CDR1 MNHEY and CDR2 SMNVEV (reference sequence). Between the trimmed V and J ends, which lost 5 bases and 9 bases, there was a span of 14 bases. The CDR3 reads CASSTLVASSPLHF. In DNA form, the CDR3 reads TGTGCCAGCAGTACTCTGGTCGCAAGTTCACCCCTCCACTTT.

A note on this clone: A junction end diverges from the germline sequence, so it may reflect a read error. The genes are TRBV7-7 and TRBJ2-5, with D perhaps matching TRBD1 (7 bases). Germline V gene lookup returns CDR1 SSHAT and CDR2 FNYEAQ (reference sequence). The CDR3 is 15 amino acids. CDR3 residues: CASSLGGGAGETQYF. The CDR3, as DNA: TGTGCTAGCAGCTTAGGAGGGGGCGCGGGAGAGACCCAGTACTTC.

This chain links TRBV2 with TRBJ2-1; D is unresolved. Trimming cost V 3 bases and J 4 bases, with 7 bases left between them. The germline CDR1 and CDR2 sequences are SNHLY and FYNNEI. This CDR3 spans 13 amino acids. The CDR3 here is CASSDAQYNEQFF. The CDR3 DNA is TGTGCCAGCAGTGACGCACAGTACAATGAGCAGTTCTTC.

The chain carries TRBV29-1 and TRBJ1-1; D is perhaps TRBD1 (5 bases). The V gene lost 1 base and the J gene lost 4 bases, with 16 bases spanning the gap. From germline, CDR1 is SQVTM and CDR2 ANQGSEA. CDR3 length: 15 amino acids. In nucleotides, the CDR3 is TGCAGCGTTGAAGGATGGGGCCTCCGGCCCACTGAAGCTTTCTTT. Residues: CSVEGWGLRPTEAFF.

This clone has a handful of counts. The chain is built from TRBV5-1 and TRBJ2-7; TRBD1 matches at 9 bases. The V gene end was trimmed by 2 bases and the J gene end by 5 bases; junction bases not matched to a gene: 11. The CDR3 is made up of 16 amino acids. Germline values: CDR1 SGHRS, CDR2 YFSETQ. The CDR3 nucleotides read TGCGCCAGCAGCTTAACCTTACAGGGGGCGCGCGACGAGCAGTACTTC. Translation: CASSLTLQGARDEQYF. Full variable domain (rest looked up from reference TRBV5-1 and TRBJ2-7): KAGVTQTPRYLIKTRGQQVTLSCSPISGHRSVSWYQQTPGQGLQFLFEYFSETQRNKGNFPGRFSGRQFSNSRSEMNVSTLELGDSALYLCASSLTLQGARDEQYFGPGTRLTVT.

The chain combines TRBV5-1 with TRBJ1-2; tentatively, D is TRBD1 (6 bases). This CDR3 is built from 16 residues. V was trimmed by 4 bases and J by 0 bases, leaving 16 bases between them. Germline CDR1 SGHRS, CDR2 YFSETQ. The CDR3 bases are TGCGCCAGCAGCGGCCGGGACAAATCTGCTAACTATGGCTACACCTTC. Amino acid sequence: CASSGRDKSANYGYTF.

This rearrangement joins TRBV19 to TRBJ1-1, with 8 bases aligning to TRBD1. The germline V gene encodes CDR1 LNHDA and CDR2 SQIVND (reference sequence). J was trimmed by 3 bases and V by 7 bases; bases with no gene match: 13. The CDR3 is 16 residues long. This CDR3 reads CASIARVGQVYTEAFF. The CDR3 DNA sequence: TGTGCCAGTATCGCTCGGGTGGGACAGGTCTACACTGAAGCTTTCTTT. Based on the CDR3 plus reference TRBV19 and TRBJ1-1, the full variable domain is DGGITQSPKYLFRKEGQNVTLSCEQNLNHDAMYWYRQDPGQGLRLIYYSQIVNDFQKGDIAEGYSVSREKKESFPLTVTSAQKNPTAFYLCASIARVGQVYTEAFFGQGTRLTVV.

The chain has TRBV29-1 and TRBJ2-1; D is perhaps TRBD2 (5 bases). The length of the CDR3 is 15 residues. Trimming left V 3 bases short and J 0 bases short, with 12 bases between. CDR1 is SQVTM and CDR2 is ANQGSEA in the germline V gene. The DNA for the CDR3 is TGCAGCGTTGACGGGCTGGGGAGCTCCTACAATGAGCAGTTCTTC. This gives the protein CSVDGLGSSYNEQFF.

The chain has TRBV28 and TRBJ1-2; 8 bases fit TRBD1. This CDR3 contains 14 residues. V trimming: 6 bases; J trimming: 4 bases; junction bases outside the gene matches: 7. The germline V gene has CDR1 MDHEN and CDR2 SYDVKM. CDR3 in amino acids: CASRGTGSFYGYTF. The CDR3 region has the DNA TGTGCCAGCAGGGGGACAGGATCGTTCTATGGCTACACCTTC.

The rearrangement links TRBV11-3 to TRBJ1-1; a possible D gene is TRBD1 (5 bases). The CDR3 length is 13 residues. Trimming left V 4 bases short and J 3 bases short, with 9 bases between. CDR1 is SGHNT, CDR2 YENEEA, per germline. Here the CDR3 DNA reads TGTGCCAGCAGCTGGGGGGAAGACACTGAAGCTTTCTTT. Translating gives CASSWGEDTEAFF.

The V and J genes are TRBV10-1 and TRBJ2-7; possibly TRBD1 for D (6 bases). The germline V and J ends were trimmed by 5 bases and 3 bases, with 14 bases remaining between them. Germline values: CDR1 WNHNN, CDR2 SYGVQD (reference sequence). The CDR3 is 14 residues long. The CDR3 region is CASSYRELYYEQYF. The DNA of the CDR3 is TGCGCCAGCAGTTACAGGGAGCTTTACTACGAGCAGTACTTC.

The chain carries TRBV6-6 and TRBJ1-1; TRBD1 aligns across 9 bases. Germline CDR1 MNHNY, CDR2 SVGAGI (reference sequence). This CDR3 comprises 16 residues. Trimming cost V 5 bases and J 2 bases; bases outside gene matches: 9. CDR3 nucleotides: TGTGCCAGCAGTACTCCGAACAGGGGGCAAAACACTGAAGCTTTCTTT. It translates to CASSTPNRGQNTEAFF.

For the CDR3, the DNA is TGTGCCAGCGGGGTAGCGGGGGTCTACAATGAGCAGTTCTTC. This encodes CASGVAGVYNEQFF. The chain joins TRBV4-2 to TRBJ2-1; 9 bases match TRBD2. Trimming cost V 8 bases and J 3 bases; bases outside gene matches: 5. This CDR3 is 14 amino acids long. Germline V gene lookup returns CDR1 LGHNA and CDR2 YNFKEQ.

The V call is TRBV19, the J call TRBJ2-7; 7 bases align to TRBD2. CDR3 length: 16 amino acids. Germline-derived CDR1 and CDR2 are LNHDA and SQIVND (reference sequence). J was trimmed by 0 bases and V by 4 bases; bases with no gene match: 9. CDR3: CASSREGRPSSYEQYF. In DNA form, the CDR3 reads TGTGCCAGTAGTAGGGAGGGGCGCCCTAGCTCCTACGAGCAGTACTTC.

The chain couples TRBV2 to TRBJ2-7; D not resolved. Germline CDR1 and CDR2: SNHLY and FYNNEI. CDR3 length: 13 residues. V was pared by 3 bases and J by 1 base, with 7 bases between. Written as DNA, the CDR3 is TGTGCCAGCAGTGAGTTTGAGTCCTACGAGCAGTACTTC. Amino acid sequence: CASSEFESYEQYF.

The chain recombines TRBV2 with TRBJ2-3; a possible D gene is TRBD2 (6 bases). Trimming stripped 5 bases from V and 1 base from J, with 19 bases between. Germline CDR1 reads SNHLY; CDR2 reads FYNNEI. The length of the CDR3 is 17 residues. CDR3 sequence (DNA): TGTGCCAGCAGTACCGCCCGGGGAGGCGGTGGCACAGATACGCAGTATTTT. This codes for CASSTARGGGGTDTQYF.

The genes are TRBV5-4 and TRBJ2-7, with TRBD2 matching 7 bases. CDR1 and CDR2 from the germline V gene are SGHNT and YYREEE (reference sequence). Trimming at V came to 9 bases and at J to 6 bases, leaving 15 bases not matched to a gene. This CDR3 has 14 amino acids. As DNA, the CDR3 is TGTGCCATCCATGAGTGGGGGGGGGACGGCGAGCAGTACTTC. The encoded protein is CAIHEWGGDGEQYF.

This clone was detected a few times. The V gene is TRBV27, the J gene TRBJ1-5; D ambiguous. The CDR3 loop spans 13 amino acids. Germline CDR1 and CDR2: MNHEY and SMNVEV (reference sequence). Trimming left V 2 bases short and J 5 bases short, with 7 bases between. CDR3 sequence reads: CASSLREDQPQHF. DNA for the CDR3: TGTGCCAGCAGTTTAAGGGAGGATCAGCCCCAGCATTTT.

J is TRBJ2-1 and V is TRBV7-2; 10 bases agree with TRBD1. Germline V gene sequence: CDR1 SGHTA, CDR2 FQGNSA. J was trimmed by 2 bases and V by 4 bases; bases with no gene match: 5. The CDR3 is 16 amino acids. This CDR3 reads CASSSMGTGAYNEQFF. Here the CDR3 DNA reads TGTGCCAGCAGCTCAATGGGGACAGGGGCCTACAATGAGCAGTTCTTC.

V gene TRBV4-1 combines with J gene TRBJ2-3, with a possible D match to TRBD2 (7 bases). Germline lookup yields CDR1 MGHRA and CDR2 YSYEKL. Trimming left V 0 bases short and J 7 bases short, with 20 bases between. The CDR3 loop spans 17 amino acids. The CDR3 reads CASSQEGQPGGAYTQYF. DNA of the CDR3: TGCGCCAGCAGCCAAGAAGGGCAGCCGGGGGGCGCGTATACGCAGTATTTT.

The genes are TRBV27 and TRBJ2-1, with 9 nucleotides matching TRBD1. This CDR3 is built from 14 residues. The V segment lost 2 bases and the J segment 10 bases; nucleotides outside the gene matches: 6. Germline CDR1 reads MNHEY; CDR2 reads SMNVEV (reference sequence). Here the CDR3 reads CASSLGQGRWEQFF. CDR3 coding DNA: TGTGCCAGCAGTTTAGGACAGGGGAGGTGGGAGCAGTTCTTC.

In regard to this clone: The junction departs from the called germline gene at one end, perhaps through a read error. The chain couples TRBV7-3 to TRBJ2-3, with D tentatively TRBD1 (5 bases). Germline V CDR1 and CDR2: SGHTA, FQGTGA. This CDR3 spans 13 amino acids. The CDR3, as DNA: TGTGCCAGCAGCTTGGAGAGCACAGGTACGCAGTATTTT. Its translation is CASSLESTGTQYF.